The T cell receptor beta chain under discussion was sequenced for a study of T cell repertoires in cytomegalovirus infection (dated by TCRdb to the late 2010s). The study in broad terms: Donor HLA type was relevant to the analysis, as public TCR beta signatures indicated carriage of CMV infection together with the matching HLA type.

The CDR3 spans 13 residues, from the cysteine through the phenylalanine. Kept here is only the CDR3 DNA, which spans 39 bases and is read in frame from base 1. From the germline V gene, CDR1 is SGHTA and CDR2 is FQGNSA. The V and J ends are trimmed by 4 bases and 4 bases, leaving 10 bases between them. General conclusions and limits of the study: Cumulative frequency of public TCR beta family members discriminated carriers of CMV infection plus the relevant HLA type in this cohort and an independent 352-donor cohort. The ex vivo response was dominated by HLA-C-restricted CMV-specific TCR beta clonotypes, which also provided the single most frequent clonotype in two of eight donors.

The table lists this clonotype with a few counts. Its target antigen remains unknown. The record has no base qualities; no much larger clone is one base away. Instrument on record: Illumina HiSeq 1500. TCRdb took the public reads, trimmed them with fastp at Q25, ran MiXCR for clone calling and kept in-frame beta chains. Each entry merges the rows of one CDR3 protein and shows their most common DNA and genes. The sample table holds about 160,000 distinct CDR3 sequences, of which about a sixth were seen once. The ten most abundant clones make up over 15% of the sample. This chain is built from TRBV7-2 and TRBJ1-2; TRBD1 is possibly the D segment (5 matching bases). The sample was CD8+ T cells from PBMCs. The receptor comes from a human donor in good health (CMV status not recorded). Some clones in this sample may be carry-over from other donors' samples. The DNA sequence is TGTGCCAGCAGCTACCGACAGACCTATGGCTACACCTTC. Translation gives CASSYRQTYGYTF.